This T cell receptor beta chain was observed in a study of T cells in tumors after PD-1 blockade. Across the study: Treatment was either pembrolizumab 200 mg every 3 weeks or cemiplimab 350 mg every 2 weeks. Daily vismodegib 150 mg continued in a subset of anti-PD-1-treated patients.

The CDR3 spans 15 residues. Germline CDR1 and CDR2: LNHNV and YYDKDF (reference sequence). V shed 1 base and J shed 2 bases, with 12 bases lying between them. Findings and caveats of the study: Two pre-treatment samples showed no clonal replacement between them.

Input was about 616 ng to 6,500 ng of genomic DNA from tumor or blood. This clone came up once. Its matching antigen is unknown. The table came from immunoSEQ multiplex PCR; TCRdb's copy has only in-frame clones and leaves some out. The data contain thousands of clones, about two thirds of them singletons. The source was tumor tissue, collected before anti-PD-1 treatment. The sequence came from a human donor with basal cell carcinoma. V usage is TRBV15 and J usage is TRBJ2-7; no clear D gene. CDR3 region: CATSRARVSPYEQYF. CDR3 in DNA: TGTGCCACCAGCAGAGCCAGAGTATCTCCCTACGAGCAGTACTTC.